This TCR beta chain was sequenced in a study of identical twins (dated by TCRdb to 2016 to 2018). Regarding the complete study: To test whether fetal clonotypes persist, this study deep-sequenced TCR alpha and beta repertoires from monozygotic twins, from unrelated adults of various ages, and from cord blood. To rule out contamination, replicate twin experiments were performed at different times with different library preparation protocols.

The method was 5' RACE. The run used an Illumina HiSeq 2000. A universal primer binding site was introduced by template switching, and a unique molecular identifier was present in the final cDNA, enabling accurate counting of TCR cDNA molecules. Specific primers in the conserved constant-segment region were used to synthesize first-strand cDNA for TCR alpha and beta chains. To control for contamination, each cDNA library was double barcoded with a SMART-Mk sample barcode plus Illumina barcodes. Two successive PCR steps introduced TruSeq adapter sequences along with Illumina sample barcodes. The Illumina HiSeq platform was used with custom primers to sequence TCR alpha and beta cDNA libraries. Under the source paper's analysis protocol: Unique molecular identifiers were extracted from raw reads with MiGEC, and CDR3 positions were determined with MiXCR. Recombination models were inferred per individual with the repgenHMM and IGoR tools using an EM algorithm. The tcR package in R was used for shared clonotype analysis, with sharing normalized by the product of cloneset sizes. To study raw recombination without the effects of thymic and clonal selection, out-of-frame nonproductive sequences were analyzed. TCRdb itself trimmed the public reads at Q25 with fastp, ran MiXCR and retained productive beta chains. Entries are consolidated by CDR3 protein sequence, retaining the most common genes and DNA. The V and J calls were determined by TCRdb, not by the authors. A total of hundreds of thousands of distinct CDR3 sequences appear in this sample, roughly 12% of them only once. Around 1.6% of the sample belongs to the ten largest clones.

Worth noting for this clonotype: Its specific antigen is unknown. Per-nucleotide qualities are absent, and no much larger clonotype sits a single base away.

Only healthy Caucasian donors were included. The twin cohort comprised three pairs of female monozygotic twins, all aged roughly 18 to 30 years. Peripheral blood mononuclear cells were the source from which RNA for the TCR libraries was isolated. The germline V gene supplies CDR1 SGHRS and CDR2 YFSETQ. The trim is 3 bases for V and 0 bases for J, with a gap of 11 bases between the germline ends. The CDR3 goes from the cysteine to the phenylalanine over 15 residues. The sequence is cut down to CDR3 DNA, 45 bases in frame from base 1. Broader findings and caveats from the paper: Zero-insertion analyses could be partly confounded by invariant T cells such as MAIT and iNKT, though diverse VJ usage argued against such confounding for most clonotypes. Abundant cord blood beta clonotypes had fewer insertions, young adult naive repertoires showed a similar but weaker trend, and memory repertoires showed no such trend. Because the same donors could not be followed over many years, the conclusions relied on cross-sectional statistical analysis. Compared with coincidental sharing between unrelated individuals, out-of-frame TCR alpha sequences shared between twins showed an excess of sequences with low generation probability. Excess twin sharing in beta out-of-frame sequences was weaker because fewer shared sequences lowered the signal-to-noise ratio. In monozygotic twins, recombination models systematically underestimated out-of-frame TCR alpha sharing, but the models matched the sharing seen between unrelated individuals.

The data also belong to a second study, concerning yellow fever vaccine responses in identical twins. The second study's authors report: According to the authors, in identical twins the way T cells responded to vaccination appeared partly convergent and partly personalized. In the study, vaccine-responding T cell clones were precisely tracked in identical twins.

Specimen: PBMCs. The TCR was taken from a woman aged 18-29 years in good health. The chain joins TRBV5-1 to TRBJ2-3; the D gene is possibly TRBD1, with 6 bases matching. The nucleotide sequence is given as TGCGCCAGCAGCTCAGGGGTTGGAAGCACAGATACGCAGTATTTT. This codes for CASSSGVGSTDTQYF.